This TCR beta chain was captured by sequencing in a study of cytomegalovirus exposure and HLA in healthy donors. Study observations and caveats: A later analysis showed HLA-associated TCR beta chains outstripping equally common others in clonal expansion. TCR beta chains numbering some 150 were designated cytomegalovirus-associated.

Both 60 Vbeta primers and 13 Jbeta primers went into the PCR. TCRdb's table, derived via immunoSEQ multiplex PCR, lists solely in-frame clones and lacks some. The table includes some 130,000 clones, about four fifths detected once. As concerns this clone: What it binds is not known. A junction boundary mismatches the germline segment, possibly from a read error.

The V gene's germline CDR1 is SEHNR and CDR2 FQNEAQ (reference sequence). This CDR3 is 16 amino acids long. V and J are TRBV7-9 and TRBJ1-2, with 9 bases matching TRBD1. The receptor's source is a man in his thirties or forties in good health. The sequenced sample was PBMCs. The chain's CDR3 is CSSSLGTGFPLGGYTF. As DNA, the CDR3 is TGTTCCAGCAGCCTTGGGACAGGGTTCCCGTTAGGGGGCTACACCTTC.